This TCR beta chain was identified in a study of T cells after yellow fever vaccination. As for the study in general: Researchers used SMART-Seq v4 Ultra Low Input to prepare fractions that had low cell numbers.

MiXCR was run by TCRdb on the 5' RACE reads, yielding one entry per CDR3 protein. The sample has some 220,000 distinct CDR3 sequences; approximately 3% are singletons. Broader study findings: Re-detected after boosting: most primary clones, 96% of CD4 and 80% to 90% of CD8.

The CDR3 consists of 16 residues. Trimming removed 0 bases from V and 5 bases from J, with 11 bases in between. Per germline, CDR1 MNHEY and CDR2 SVGAGI. As for this clonotype: Its matching antigen is unknown.

This specimen was CD4+ T cells sorted from PBMCs, taken 10 days after the yellow fever booster vaccination. The receptor's source is a man aged 18 to 29 who received the YFV17D yellow fever vaccine. This chain connects TRBV6-5 to TRBJ1-6, with unresolved D. CDR3 DNA sequence: TGTGCCAGCAGTTACTCGGAGATGGGAAATAATTCACCCCTCCACTTT. Encoded protein: CASSYSEMGNNSPLHF.